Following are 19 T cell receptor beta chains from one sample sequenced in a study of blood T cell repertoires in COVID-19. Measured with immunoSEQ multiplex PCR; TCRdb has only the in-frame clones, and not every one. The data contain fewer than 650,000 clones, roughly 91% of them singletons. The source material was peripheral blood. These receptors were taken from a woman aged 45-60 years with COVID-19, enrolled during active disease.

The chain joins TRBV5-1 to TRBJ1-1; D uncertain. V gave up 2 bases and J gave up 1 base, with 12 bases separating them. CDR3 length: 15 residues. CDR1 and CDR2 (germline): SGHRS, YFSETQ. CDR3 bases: TGCGCCAGCAGCTTACAGAATTCAGGGAACACTGAAGCTTTCTTT. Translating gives CASSLQNSGNTEAFF.

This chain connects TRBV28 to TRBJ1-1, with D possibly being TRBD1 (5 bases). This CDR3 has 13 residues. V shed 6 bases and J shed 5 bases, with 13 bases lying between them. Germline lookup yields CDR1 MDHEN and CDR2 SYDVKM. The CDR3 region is CASRSGGSTEAFF. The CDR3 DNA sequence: TGTGCCAGCAGGTCGGGGGGAAGTACTGAAGCTTTCTTT. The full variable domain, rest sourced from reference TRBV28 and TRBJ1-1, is DVKVTQSSRYLVKRTGEKVFLECVQDMDHENMFWYRQDPGLGLRLIYFSYDVKMKEKGDIPEGYSVSREKKERFSLILESASTNQTSMYLCASRSGGSTEAFFGQGTRLTVV.

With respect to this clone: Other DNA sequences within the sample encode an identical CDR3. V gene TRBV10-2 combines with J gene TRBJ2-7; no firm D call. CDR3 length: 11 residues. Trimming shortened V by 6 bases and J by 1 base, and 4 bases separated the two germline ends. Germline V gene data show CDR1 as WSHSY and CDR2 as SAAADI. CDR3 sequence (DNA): TGCGCCAGCAGCCTATCCTACGAGCAGTACTTC. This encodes CASSLSYEQYF.

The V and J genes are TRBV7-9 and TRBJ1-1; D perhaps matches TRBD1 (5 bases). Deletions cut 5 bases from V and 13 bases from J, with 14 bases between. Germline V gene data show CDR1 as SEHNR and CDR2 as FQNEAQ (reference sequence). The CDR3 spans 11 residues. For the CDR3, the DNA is TGTGCCAGCAGCGACCTTTACAGGTTTTTCTTT. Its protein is CASSDLYRFFF.

In DNA, the CDR3 is TGTGCCAGCAGCTCCTGGGGGGGCGGTAATGAAAAACTGTTTTTT. Protein: CASSSWGGGNEKLFF. The chain employs TRBV5-8 and TRBJ1-4; tentatively, D is TRBD1 (6 bases). The ends were cut back, 3 bases at V and 4 bases at J, with 13 bases in the middle. This CDR3 comprises 15 residues. From germline, CDR1 is SGHTS and CDR2 YDEGEE.

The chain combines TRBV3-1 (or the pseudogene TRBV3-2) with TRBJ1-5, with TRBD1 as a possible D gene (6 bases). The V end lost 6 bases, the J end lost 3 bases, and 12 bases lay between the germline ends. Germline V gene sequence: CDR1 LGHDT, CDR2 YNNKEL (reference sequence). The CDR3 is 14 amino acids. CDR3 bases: TGTGCCAGCAGTCCAGACAGGCTCAATCAGCCCCAGCATTTT. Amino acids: CASSPDRLNQPQHF.

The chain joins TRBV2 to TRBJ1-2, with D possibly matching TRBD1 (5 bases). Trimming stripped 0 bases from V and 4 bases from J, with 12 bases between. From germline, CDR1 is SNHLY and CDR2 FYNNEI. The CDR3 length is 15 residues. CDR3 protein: CASSEASDSLYGYTF. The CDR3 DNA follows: TGTGCCAGCAGTGAAGCCAGCGACAGTCTCTATGGCTACACCTTC. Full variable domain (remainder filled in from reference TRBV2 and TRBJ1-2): EPEVTQTPSHQVTQMGQEVILRCVPISNHLYFYWYRQILGQKVEFLVSFYNNEISEKSEIFDDQFSVERPDGSNFTLKIRSTKLEDSAMYFCASSEASDSLYGYTFGSGTRLTVV.

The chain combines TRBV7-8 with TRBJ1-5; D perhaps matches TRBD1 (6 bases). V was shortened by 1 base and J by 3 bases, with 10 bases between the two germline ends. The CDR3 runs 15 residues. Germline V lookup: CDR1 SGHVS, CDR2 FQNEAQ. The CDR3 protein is CASSLVGHLNQPQHF. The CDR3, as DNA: TGTGCCAGCAGCTTAGTGGGACATCTCAATCAGCCCCAGCATTTT.

The CDR3 loop reads CASSYQVDRAAEQFF. In nucleotides, the CDR3 is TGTGCCAGCAGTTACCAGGTTGACAGGGCTGCTGAGCAGTTCTTC. The chain carries TRBV6-5 and TRBJ2-1, with 7 bases aligning to TRBD1. Looked up from germline, CDR1 is MNHEY and CDR2 is SVGAGI. Trimming cost V 2 bases and J 9 bases; bases outside gene matches: 10. The CDR3 consists of 15 residues.

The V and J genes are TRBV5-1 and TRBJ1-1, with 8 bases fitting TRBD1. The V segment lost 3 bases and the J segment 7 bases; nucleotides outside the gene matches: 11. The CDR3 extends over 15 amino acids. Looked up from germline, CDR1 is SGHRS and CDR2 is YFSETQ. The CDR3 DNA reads TGCGCCAGCAGCTCCCCCCAGGGGGCCGTAAATGAAGCTTTCTTT. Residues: CASSSPQGAVNEAFF.

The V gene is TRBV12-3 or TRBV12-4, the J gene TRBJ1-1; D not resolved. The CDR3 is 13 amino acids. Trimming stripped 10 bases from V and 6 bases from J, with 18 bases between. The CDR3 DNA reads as TGTGCCACCTCTAGAATTGCGGAGGCTGAAGCTTTCTTT. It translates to CATSRIAEAEAFF.

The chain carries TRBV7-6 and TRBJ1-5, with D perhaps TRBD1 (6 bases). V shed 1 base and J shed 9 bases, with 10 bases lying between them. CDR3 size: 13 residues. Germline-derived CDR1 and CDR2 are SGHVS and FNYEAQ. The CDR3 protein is CASSLEGGRPQHF. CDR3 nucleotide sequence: TGTGCCAGCAGCTTAGAAGGGGGAAGGCCCCAGCATTTT.

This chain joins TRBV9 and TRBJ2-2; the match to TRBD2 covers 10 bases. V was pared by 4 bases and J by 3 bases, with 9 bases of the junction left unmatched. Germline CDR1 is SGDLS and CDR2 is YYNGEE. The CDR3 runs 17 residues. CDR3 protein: CASSPPAGGRYTGELFF. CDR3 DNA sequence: TGTGCCAGCAGCCCTCCAGCGGGGGGGCGATACACCGGGGAGCTGTTTTTT.

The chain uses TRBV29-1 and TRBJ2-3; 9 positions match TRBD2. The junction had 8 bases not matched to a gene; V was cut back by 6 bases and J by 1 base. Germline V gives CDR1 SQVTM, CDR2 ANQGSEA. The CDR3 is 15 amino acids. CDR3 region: CSVVPLAGGTDTQYF. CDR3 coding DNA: TGCAGCGTCGTCCCCTTAGCGGGGGGCACAGATACGCAGTATTTT.

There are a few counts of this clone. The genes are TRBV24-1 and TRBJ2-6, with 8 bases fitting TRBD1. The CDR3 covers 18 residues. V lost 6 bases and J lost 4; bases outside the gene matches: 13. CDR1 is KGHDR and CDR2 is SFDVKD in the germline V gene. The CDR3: CATSMSGTGPNGANVLTF. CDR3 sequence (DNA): TGTGCCACCAGTATGAGTGGGACAGGCCCTAACGGGGCCAACGTCCTGACTTTC.

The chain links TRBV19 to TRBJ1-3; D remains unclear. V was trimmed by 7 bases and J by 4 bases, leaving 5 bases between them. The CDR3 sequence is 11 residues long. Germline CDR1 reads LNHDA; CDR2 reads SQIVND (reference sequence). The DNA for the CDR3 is TGTGCCAGTATCCAGGGAAACACCATATATTTT. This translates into CASIQGNTIYF.

CDR3 DNA sequence: TGTGCCAGCAGTCCCCGGGGGAGCAGCACCGGGGAGCTGTTTTTT. Translated, it gives CASSPRGSSTGELFF. The chain recombines TRBV27 with TRBJ2-2, with D perhaps matching TRBD2 (6 bases). The CDR3 sequence is 15 residues long. Germline-derived CDR1 and CDR2 are MNHEY and SMNVEV (reference sequence). Trimming left V 5 bases short and J 4 bases short, with 14 bases between.

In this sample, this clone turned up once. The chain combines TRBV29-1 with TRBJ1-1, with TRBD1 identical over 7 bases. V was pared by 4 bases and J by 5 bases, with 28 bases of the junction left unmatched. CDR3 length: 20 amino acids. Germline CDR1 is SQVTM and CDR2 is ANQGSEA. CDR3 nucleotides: TGCAGCGTTGGGCGCCCTCGGTACAGGGGCGCGGGGTTAGCGGGGACTGAAGCTTTCTTT. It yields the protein CSVGRPRYRGAGLAGTEAFF.

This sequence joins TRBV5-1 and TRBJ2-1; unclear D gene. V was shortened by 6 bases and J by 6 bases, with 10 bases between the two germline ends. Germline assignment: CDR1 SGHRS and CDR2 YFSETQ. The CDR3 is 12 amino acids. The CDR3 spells CASTSPSNEQFF. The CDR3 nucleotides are TGCGCCAGCACCTCCCCTTCCAATGAGCAGTTCTTC.